Below, one T cell receptor (beta chain) is given with its context. In the source study's methods: Amplification of reference gene primers provided the estimated nucleated cell counts. The data were produced by immunoSEQ multiplex PCR, yet TCRdb's version contains in-frame clones alone and is incomplete. The V and J calls and clone size come from that table; D and trimming were worked out from the DNA. The table lists 60,000 to 65,000 clones, roughly three quarters of them singletons. This entry belongs to a study of blood T cell repertoires in COVID-19. Study as a whole: Acute and convalescent COVID-19 samples came from the United States, Italy and Spain. Sample material is recorded as cDNA or gDNA derived from T cells, B-cell-depleted T cells, or PBMCs.

Trimming shortened V by 5 bases and J by 0 bases, and 11 bases separated the two germline ends. The CDR3 runs 14 residues. The germline CDR1 and CDR2 sequences are LNHDA and SQIVND (reference sequence). This chain links TRBV19 with TRBJ2-7; possible D gene TRBD2, 5 bases. The receptor was derived from an elderly woman with acute or convalescent COVID-19. Specimen: peripheral blood. Here the CDR3 DNA reads TGTGCCAGTAGTCTAGCCTCCGGCTCCTACGAGCAGTACTTC. Its protein is CASSLASGSYEQYF.